The 20 T cell receptor beta chains in this list originate from one sample, sequenced in a study of PD-L1 blockade in urothelial cancer. The sample's time point: peripheral blood 6 weeks after treatment start. Libraries were prepared by immunoSEQ multiplex PCR; TCRdb keeps only in-frame clonotypes and omits some of them. Counted here are some 110,000 clones, approximately 90% occurring once; the ten biggest clones make up approximately 3.8%. The sequences come from PBMCs, collected around atezolizumab (anti-PD-L1) treatment. The receptors originated from a man aged 55 to 70 with urothelial cancer.

The chain uses TRBV5-1 and TRBJ2-1; 11 bases line up with TRBD2. V shed 0 bases, J shed 7 bases, and the junction held 6 bases outside the gene matches. The CDR3 runs to 16 residues. CDR1 is SGHRS, CDR2 YFSETQ, per germline. This chain's CDR3 is CASSLVSGRALNEQFF. DNA of the CDR3: TGCGCCAGCAGCTTGGTTAGCGGGAGGGCCCTAAATGAGCAGTTCTTC.

V gene TRBV25-1 combines with J gene TRBJ2-1; 8 bases agree with TRBD1. Germline trimming cut 3 bases from V and 13 bases from J; bases unmatched to any gene: 11. The CDR3 contains 14 residues. Germline V gives CDR1 MGHDK, CDR2 SYGVNS. Here the CDR3 reads CASSERTGLTNQFF. The CDR3 region has the DNA TGTGCCAGCAGTGAGCGGACAGGGCTAACCAACCAGTTCTTC.

A note on this clone: At one end the junction does not follow the germline gene, possibly because of a read error. The J gene is TRBJ2-5, the V gene TRBV7-7, with D maybe TRBD1 (5 bases). Germline CDR1 is SSHAT and CDR2 is FNYEAQ (reference sequence). The length of the CDR3 is 14 residues. CDR3 in DNA: TGTGCTAGCAGCCCAGGTGGGGCCCGAGAGACCCAGTACTTC. Translation: CASSPGGARETQYF.

This rearrangement joins TRBV5-6 to TRBJ2-7; 9 positions match TRBD1. Germline loops: CDR1 SGHDT, CDR2 YYEEEE. Unmatched junction bases numbered 4, after V lost 7 bases and J lost 5 bases. This CDR3 is built from 12 residues. CDR3 region: CASRGQGNEQYF. CDR3 bases: TGTGCCAGCCGGGGACAGGGAAACGAGCAGTACTTC.

J is TRBJ2-5 and V is TRBV18; TRBD2 matches 10 bases. V was pared by 4 bases and J by 2 bases, with 10 bases of the junction left unmatched. The germline V gene encodes CDR1 KGHSH and CDR2 LQKENI. There are 17 residues in the CDR3. The CDR3 here is CASSRPAGTSEQETQYF. CDR3 in DNA: TGTGCCAGCTCACGACCCGCCGGGACTAGCGAACAAGAGACCCAGTACTTC.

V usage is TRBV9 and J usage is TRBJ2-7, with 11 bases lining up with TRBD2. J lost 6 bases, V lost 3 bases, and 8 bases had no gene match. This CDR3 is built from 15 residues. CDR1 and CDR2 from the germline V gene are SGDLS and YYNGEE. The CDR3 spells CASSASLAGVLEQYF. The CDR3 DNA sequence: TGTGCCAGCAGCGCCTCACTAGCGGGAGTACTCGAGCAGTACTTC.

The rearrangement joins TRBV29-1 to TRBJ1-3; 7 bases align to TRBD1. V shed 7 bases, J shed 8 bases, and the junction held 5 bases outside the gene matches. The CDR3 has 11 amino acids. Per the germline V gene, CDR1 is SQVTM and CDR2 is ANQGSEA. The CDR3 bases are TGCAGCGCTGGGACAGCTGACACCATATATTTT. It encodes CSAGTADTIYF.

The gene calls are TRBV2 and TRBJ1-1; D is possibly TRBD1 (5 bases). Trimming shortened V by 3 bases and J by 8 bases, and 7 bases separated the two germline ends. CDR1 SNHLY and CDR2 FYNNEI come from the germline V gene. This CDR3 is built from 11 residues. Written as DNA, the CDR3 is TGTGCCAGCAGTGACGGGGGGGAAGCTTTCTTT. Amino acids: CASSDGGEAFF.

The V call is TRBV11-1, the J call TRBJ2-1; a possible D gene is TRBD1 (6 bases). The germline gives CDR1 SGHAT, CDR2 FQDESV (reference sequence). Trimming shortened V by 5 bases and J by 1 base, and 15 bases separated the two germline ends. The CDR3 runs to 16 residues. This chain's CDR3 is CASSRRQEGSYNEQFF. The CDR3 DNA reads as TGTGCCAGCAGCCGACGACAGGAAGGTTCCTACAATGAGCAGTTCTTC.

This clone has only one observation. This sequence joins TRBV9 and TRBJ1-5; D remains ambiguous. The CDR3 extends over 14 amino acids. Trimming stripped 0 bases from V and 7 bases from J, with 11 bases between. Germline CDR1 and CDR2: SGDLS and YYNGEE. CDR3: CASSVGQATQPQHF. For the CDR3, the DNA is TGTGCCAGCAGCGTAGGGCAGGCTACCCAGCCCCAGCATTTT.

The chain is built from TRBV11-2 and TRBJ1-2; D gene unclear. The V end lost 0 bases, the J end lost 8 bases, and 19 bases lay between the germline ends. Germline CDR1 and CDR2: SGHAT and FQNNGV. The CDR3 runs to 16 residues. The DNA of the CDR3 is TGTGCCAGCAGCTTAGATCTGTGGGCCGAAGTTCGCGGCTACACCTTC. This sequence encodes CASSLDLWAEVRGYTF.

The CDR3 reads CASRGFDRGQTDTQYF. The CDR3 bases are TGTGCCAGCAGAGGTTTCGACAGGGGGCAGACAGATACGCAGTATTTT. The rearrangement joins TRBV2 to TRBJ2-3; 10 bases fit TRBD1. V gave up 6 bases and J gave up 3 bases; unmatched junction bases: 9. The CDR3 is 16 residues long. Germline values: CDR1 SNHLY, CDR2 FYNNEI.

The chain has TRBV5-1 and TRBJ2-3; D is ambiguous. V lost 0 bases and J lost 0, with 8 bases in between. CDR3 length: 15 residues. Germline V gives CDR1 SGHRS, CDR2 YFSETQ. CDR3 in DNA: TGCGCCAGCAGCTTGGAACAGCTAAGCACAGATACGCAGTATTTT. It yields the protein CASSLEQLSTDTQYF.

V is TRBV9 and J is TRBJ2-2, with 10 bases lining up with TRBD2. Trimming removed 0 bases from V and 4 bases from J; junction bases left unmatched: 12. Germline V lookup: CDR1 SGDLS, CDR2 YYNGEE. The CDR3 runs 19 residues. The CDR3 region has the DNA TGTGCCAGCAGCGTAGGTCAGCGGGGGGGATCTAGTCGCACCGGGGAGCTGTTTTTT. It is translated as CASSVGQRGGSSRTGELFF. Complete variable domain (other parts from reference TRBV9 and TRBJ2-2): DSGVTQTPKHLITATGQRVTLRCSPRSGDLSVYWYQQSLDQGLQFLIQYYNGEERAKGNILERFSAQQFPDLHSELNLSSLELGDSALYFCASSVGQRGGSSRTGELFFGEGSRLTVL.

The chain has TRBV9 and TRBJ2-7; the match to TRBD2 covers 11 bases. This CDR3 is built from 17 residues. Germline V gene data show CDR1 as SGDLS and CDR2 as YYNGEE. Trimming removed 4 bases from V and 3 bases from J; junction bases left unmatched: 12. The CDR3: CASSPATGTSGFYEQYF. CDR3 sequence (DNA): TGTGCCAGCAGCCCCGCAACCGGGACTAGCGGATTCTACGAGCAGTACTTC.

The genes are TRBV4-1 and TRBJ1-2; 7 bases are a match to TRBD1. The CDR3 loop spans 16 amino acids. The junction had 5 bases not matched to a gene; V was cut back by 1 base and J by 0 bases. CDR1 is MGHRA, CDR2 YSYEKL, per germline. The CDR3 region has the DNA TGCGCCAGCAGCCAAGTCCTCGACAGGGCTAACTATGGCTACACCTTC. Residues: CASSQVLDRANYGYTF.

The chain couples TRBV11-2 to TRBJ2-5; no definite D call. The CDR3 is 12 residues long. Germline values: CDR1 SGHAT, CDR2 FQNNGV. V was trimmed by 0 bases and J by 4 bases, leaving 3 bases between them. The CDR3 coding sequence is TGTGCCAGCAGCTTAGAGCGAGAGACCCAGTACTTC. Translating it yields CASSLERETQYF. Full variable domain (remainder filled in from reference TRBV11-2 and TRBJ2-5): EAGVAQSPRYKIIEKRQSVAFWCNPISGHATLYWYQQILGQGPKLLIQFQNNGVVDDSQLPKDRFSAERLKGVDSTLKIQPAKLEDSAVYLCASSLERETQYFGPGTRLLVL.

The chain has TRBV10-3 and TRBJ2-7; 8 bases are shared with TRBD2. The CDR3 covers 15 residues. From germline, CDR1 is ENHRY and CDR2 SYGVKD. The J segment lost 0 bases and the V segment lost 4 bases, leaving 5 bases of the junction unmatched. This CDR3 is CAISGLAPSSYEQYF. Here the CDR3 DNA reads TGTGCCATCAGTGGACTAGCGCCCAGCTCCTACGAGCAGTACTTC.

J is TRBJ2-3 and V is TRBV4-1, with D perhaps matching TRBD2 (5 bases). The CDR3 length is 16 residues. Germline lookup yields CDR1 MGHRA and CDR2 YSYEKL. V lost 0 bases and J 0 bases, leaving 10 bases between the germline ends. As DNA, the CDR3 is TGCGCCAGCAGCCAAGAGGGCGGGTCGAGCACAGATACGCAGTATTTT. Encoded protein: CASSQEGGSSTDTQYF.

This clone was picked up one time. V is TRBV7-3 and J is TRBJ2-3; 9 positions agree with TRBD2. Germline CDR1 is SGHTA and CDR2 is FQGTGA. With V trimmed by 3 bases and J by 3 bases, 4 bases remained unmatched. The CDR3 covers 15 residues. Written as DNA, the CDR3 is TGTGCCAGCAGCTTTGGCGGGGGGGGAACAGATACGCAGTATTTT. Protein sequence: CASSFGGGGTDTQYF.